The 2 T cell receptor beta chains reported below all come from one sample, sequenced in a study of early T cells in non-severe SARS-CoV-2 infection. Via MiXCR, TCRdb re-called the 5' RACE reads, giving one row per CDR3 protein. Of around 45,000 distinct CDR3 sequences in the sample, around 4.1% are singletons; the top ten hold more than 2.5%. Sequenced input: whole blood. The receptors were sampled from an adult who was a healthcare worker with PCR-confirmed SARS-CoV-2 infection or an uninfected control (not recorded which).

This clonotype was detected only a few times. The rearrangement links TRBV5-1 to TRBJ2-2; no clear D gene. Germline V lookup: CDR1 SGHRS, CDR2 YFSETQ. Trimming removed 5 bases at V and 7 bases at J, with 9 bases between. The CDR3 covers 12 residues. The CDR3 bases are TGCGCCAGCAGATTACTGGTCGGGGAGCTGTTTTTT. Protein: CASRLLVGELFF. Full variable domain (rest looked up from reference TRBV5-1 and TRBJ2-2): KAGVTQTPRYLIKTRGQQVTLSCSPISGHRSVSWYQQTPGQGLQFLFEYFSETQRNKGNFPGRFSGRQFSNSRSEMNVSTLELGDSALYLCASRLLVGELFFGEGSRLTVL.

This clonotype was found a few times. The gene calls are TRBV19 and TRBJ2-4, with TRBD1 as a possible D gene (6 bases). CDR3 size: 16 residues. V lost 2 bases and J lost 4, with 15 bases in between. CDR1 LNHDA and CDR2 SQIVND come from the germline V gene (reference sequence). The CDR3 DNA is TGTGCCAGTAGTATAAGACAGGCCCAGGGGAAAAACATTCAGTACTTC. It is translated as CASSIRQAQGKNIQYF.